Sequencing of this T cell receptor (beta chain) was carried out in a study of spatial heterogeneity in lung cancer. The CDR3 sequence is 16 residues long. V lost 4 bases, J lost 4 bases, and 20 bases lay in between. Looked up from germline, CDR1 is SGHKS and CDR2 is YYEKEE (reference sequence). This clonotype was counted only a few times. Time point meaning: blood at routine non-recurrence follow-up after resection. TCRdb reprocessed the 5' RACE reads via MiXCR and lists one record per CDR3 protein. Of nearly 95,000 distinct CDR3 sequences in the sample, approximately 19% were seen once. The chain combines TRBV5-5 with TRBJ1-2, with D maybe TRBD1 (5 bases). This TCR was sampled from a male donor with early-stage non-small cell lung cancer. The starting material was PBMCs, obtained at follow-up. This CDR3 reads CASSLHPGQVSYGYTF. The CDR3 nucleotides read TGTGCCAGCAGCCTCCACCCAGGACAAGTCTCCTATGGCTACACCTTC.